This TCR beta chain was captured in a study of vaccination and CD4 T cells after COVID-19. Treatment indicated: approximately 9-day PBMC culture with coronavirus spike peptide pools or control peptides (ViraFEST assay). Sequencing of the DNA from cultured CD4+ T cells was carried out with the Oncomine TCR Beta short-read assay. TCRdb fed the PCR reads into MiXCR, producing one record per CDR3 protein. Of approximately 23,000 distinct CDR3 sequences in the sample, around a third are singletons; the top ten hold 9.5% to 15%. This CDR3 region has 16 residues. The germline V and J ends were trimmed by 4 bases and 2 bases, with 19 bases remaining between them. The germline CDR1 and CDR2 sequences are SGHRS and YFSETQ. This clonotype was detected once. What it recognizes is unknown.

The specimen sequenced was cultured CD4+ T cells from blood. The V and J genes are TRBV5-1 and TRBJ2-7, with D unresolved. The receptor's source is a human donor with COVID-19. CDR3 DNA sequence: TGCGCCAGCAGCCCGGACGGCAGCCAGTCCCCCTACGAGCAGTACTTC. This gives the protein CASSPDGSQSPYEQYF.